This T cell receptor (beta chain) originates from a study of T cell responses to AZD1222 COVID-19 vaccine. Study conclusions and caveats: Every sample of the repertoires postdated the peak T cell response.

Worth noting for this clone: As yet, its antigen is unknown. Distinct nucleotide sequences in the sample also encode this CDR3.

Some clones are missing from TCRdb's copy, which holds only in-frame ones; the method was immunoSEQ multiplex PCR. The sample carries 140,000 to 150,000 clones, under 95% recorded once. Germline CDR1 WSHSY, CDR2 SAAADI. CDR3 length: 11 residues. The V end lost 1 base, the J end lost 5 bases, and 2 bases lay between the germline ends. The origin of this receptor is an adult who received the MenACWY meningococcal vaccine as a control. The chain is built from TRBV10-2 and TRBJ2-5; D unclear. The specimen was peripheral blood, collected 28 days after the second dose of the MenACWY control vaccine. This CDR3 is CASSELETQYF. As DNA, the CDR3 is TGCGCCAGCAGTGAGTTGGAGACCCAGTACTTC.